A selection of T cell receptor beta chains follows, all from one sample in a study of blood T cells in healthy people across ages. One entry per CDR3 protein, called by TCRdb with MiXCR from the 5' RACE reads. The table records approximately 880,000 distinct CDR3 sequences, roughly 50% of them present only once. The sequenced sample consisted of blood. These receptors were collected from a man between 25 and 39 years old in good health. Both conserved end residues are part of each CDR3. Each record gives: D gene, V gene, J gene, clone size, CDR3 DNA, CDR3 protein. A D gene is named only where the DNA matches it firmly. Where a row states a size, it is once, few, many or the class of an expanded clone; other rows omit it.

-	TRBV6-2/TRBV6-3	TRBJ2-7	-	TGTGCCAGCAGTGACACCTACGGACAGCCCTACGAGCAGTACTTC	CASSDTYGQPYEQYF
-	TRBV19	TRBJ2-7	-	TGTGCCAGTAGTATGGGGGGACAGCAGTACTTC	CASSMGGQQYF
TRBD1	TRBV27	TRBJ2-7	few	TGTGCCAGCAGTTTGTACGGGACAGGGCATAAGCAGTACTTC	CASSLYGTGHKQYF
TRBD2	TRBV5-1	TRBJ2-2	-	TGCGCCAGCACCCTCTGGCGGGGGGGCCTTGTGGCCGGGGAGCTGTTTTTT	CASTLWRGGLVAGELFF
TRBD2	TRBV4-1	TRBJ2-1	-	TGCGCCTGCAGCGGGGGGGCTTTTTTGAATGAGCAGTTCTTC	CACSGGAFLNEQFF
TRBD2	TRBV7-2	TRBJ2-3	many	TGTGCCAGCAGTCGGGAGCGGGGAGATACGCAGTATTTT	CASSRERGDTQYF
TRBD2	TRBV27	TRBJ2-3	few	TGTGCCAGCAGCAAACTAGCGGGGGGATACACAGATACGCAGTATTTT	CASSKLAGGYTDTQYF
-	TRBV29-1	TRBJ1-2	-	TGCAGCGTCCTCAGGGCAGCTAACTATGGCTACACCTTC	CSVLRAANYGYTF
-	TRBV29-1	TRBJ1-3	-	TGCAGCGTGGGGGGGTCCCGGGGATCGAGGGGAGATTCACACACCATATATTTT	CSVGGSRGSRGDSHTIYF
-	TRBV4-1	TRBJ2-7	-	TGCGCCAGCAGCCAAGTGGACGGTAGCTCCTACGAGCAGTACTTC	CASSQVDGSSYEQYF
TRBD2	TRBV7-8	TRBJ2-5	-	TGTGCCAGCAGCTTATCTGGACTAGCGGGGGCGTCCGGAGAGACCCAGTACTTC	CASSLSGLAGASGETQYF
-	TRBV25-1	TRBJ1-1	once	TGTGCCAGCAGTGAATTTCCTCCCGGGACTCGCATCATGAACACTGAAGCTTTCTTT	CASSEFPPGTRIMNTEAFF
TRBD2	TRBV12-3/TRBV12-4	TRBJ2-7	few	TGTGCCAGCAGTTCTGACCGGGGACTAGCGGGGGGACCTTATGAGCAGTACTTC	CASSSDRGLAGGPYEQYF
-	TRBV28	TRBJ2-3	-	TGTGCCAGCAGTTTACTGTCGGAATACACAGATACGCAGTATTTT	CASSLLSEYTDTQYF
-	TRBV11-1	TRBJ2-5	few	TGTGCCAGCAGCTTAGCCCCAGATTCCAGGGCGTGGGAGCAGTACTTC	CASSLAPDSRAWEQYF
-	TRBV4-1	TRBJ2-7	-	TGCGCCAGCAGCCTCTGGGTTGCGCAAAGGTCCTACGAGCGGTACTTC	CASSLWVAQRSYERYF
TRBD1	TRBV6-1	TRBJ1-5	-	TGTGCCAGTAACAGGGGAAAGCAGCCCCAGCATTTT	CASNRGKQPQHF
-	TRBV30	TRBJ2-5	-	TGTGCCTGGAGTGGGGGAAACCAGGAGACCCAGTACTTC	CAWSGGNQETQYF